The 7 T cell receptor beta chains below were found in one sample sequenced in a study of CD8+CD57+ T cells in acquired aplastic anemia. An expansion of CD8+CD57+ cells by flow cytometry had been shown in patients chosen for sequencing. Genomic DNA, serving as template, underwent TCR beta VDJ and CDR3 profiling. TCRdb analysed the reads with MiXCR anew, one entry per CDR3 protein. The data hold about 200,000 distinct CDR3 sequences, with approximately 65% observed a single time. Sequenced input: sorted CD4+, CD8+, or CD8+CD57+ T cells (not recorded which) from PBMCs. The receptors here all came from a human donor with aplastic anemia.

The chain is built from TRBV2 and TRBJ2-7; 10 nucleotides match TRBD2. The CDR3 loop spans 16 amino acids. Germline V gives CDR1 SNHLY, CDR2 FYNNEI. The V segment lost 5 bases and the J segment 3 bases; nucleotides outside the gene matches: 10. The CDR3 coding sequence is TGTGCCAGCAGTCCCCTAGCGGGAGAACGGAACTACGAGCAGTACTTC. It encodes CASSPLAGERNYEQYF.

This clonotype was observed a handful of times. The chain has TRBV24-1 and TRBJ2-3; TRBD2 aligns across 11 bases. The CDR3 has 13 residues. Germline V gives CDR1 KGHDR, CDR2 SFDVKD. With 10 bases clipped from V and 2 bases from J, the junction kept 1 base outside the gene matches. In nucleotides, the CDR3 is TGTGCCACTAGCGGGGGGGCCACAGATACGCAGTATTTT. Its protein product is CATSGGATDTQYF.

The chain is built from TRBV7-2 and TRBJ1-4; D remains unclear. Germline V gene data show CDR1 as SGHTA and CDR2 as FQGNSA. The CDR3 extends over 15 amino acids. V dropped 4 bases and J dropped 1 base, with 10 bases sitting between them. The CDR3 DNA reads TGTGCCAGCAGCTCATACAGTGGAACTAATGAAAAACTGTTTTTT. This sequence encodes CASSSYSGTNEKLFF.

The chain combines TRBV7-2 with TRBJ1-2; possibly TRBD1 for D (6 bases). Trimming pared 1 base from V and 5 bases from J, leaving 11 bases between. This CDR3 contains 14 residues. Germline V lookup: CDR1 SGHTA, CDR2 FQGNSA. CDR3 residues: CASSLETGDYGYTF. CDR3 DNA sequence: TGTGCCAGCAGCTTAGAGACAGGCGATTATGGCTACACCTTC.

The rearrangement uses TRBV20-1 and TRBJ1-5, with D hard to call. CDR1 is DFQATT and CDR2 is SNEGSKA in the germline V gene (reference sequence). V lost 6 bases and J lost 2, with 8 bases in between. CDR3 size: 12 residues. This chain's CDR3 is CSATDGNQPQHF. For the CDR3, the DNA is TGCAGTGCAACGGACGGCAATCAGCCCCAGCATTTT.

V gene TRBV9 combines with J gene TRBJ2-3, with a tentative D call TRBD2 (6 bases). Trimming pared 7 bases from V and 5 bases from J, leaving 11 bases between. This CDR3 spans 12 amino acids. CDR1 is SGDLS and CDR2 is YYNGEE in the germline V gene. In DNA, the CDR3 is TGTGCCAGCGGCGGGGCTCAAGATACGCAGTATTTT. Translated: CASGGAQDTQYF.

Concerning this clonotype itself: The junction shows a germline mismatch at one end, possibly a read error. The rearrangement links TRBV19 to TRBJ1-2, with D hard to call. The CDR3 runs 12 residues. The germline V gene encodes CDR1 LNHDA and CDR2 SQIVND (reference sequence). CDR3 residues: CASRAGSYDYTF. In DNA, the CDR3 is TGTGCCAGTCGAGCGGGCAGCTATGACTACACCTTC.